Described below is a single T cell receptor beta chain sequence and its context. Germline V gene lookup returns CDR1 LNHDA and CDR2 SQIVND (reference sequence). This CDR3 is 13 amino acids long. V shed 8 bases, J shed 5 bases, and the junction held 8 bases outside the gene matches. This sample stems from a study of T cell changes during pregnancy in multiple sclerosis. Profiled with immunoSEQ multiplex PCR; TCRdb holds only in-frame clones, not every one. The sample shows just under 65,000 clones, roughly 92% of them seen only once. The clonotype comes from a female donor with multiple sclerosis, enrolled in a pregnancy study. Specimen: CD8+ T cells from peripheral blood mononuclear cells, collected in the second trimester of pregnancy. This sequence joins TRBV19 and TRBJ2-7; 8 nucleotides match TRBD2. The CDR3 region is CASSSAGGDEQYF. The CDR3 DNA follows: TGTGCCAGTTCTAGCGCGGGGGGCGACGAGCAGTACTTC.